The 30 T cell receptor beta chains listed next were all sequenced from one sample in a study of T cell responses to AZD1222 COVID-19 vaccine. Assay used: immunoSEQ multiplex PCR; TCRdb lists only in-frame clones, some missing. The table includes about 100,000 clones, 80% to 90% detected once. This material consisted of peripheral blood, taken on day 0 of AZD1222 vaccination. The receptors here all came from an adult in good health.

This chain connects TRBV6-1 to TRBJ2-1, with 7 bases fitting TRBD1. The V gene's germline CDR1 is MNHNS and CDR2 SASEGT. V shed 3 bases and J 5 bases; nucleotides not matched to a gene: 10. The CDR3 length is 16 residues. The CDR3 sequence: CASSDMGQFMDNEQFF. The DNA for the CDR3 is TGTGCCAGCAGTGATATGGGACAGTTTATGGACAATGAGCAGTTCTTC.

J is TRBJ1-6 and V is TRBV2; 9 nucleotides match TRBD1. The CDR3 totals 18 residues. J was trimmed by 7 bases and V by 1 base; bases with no gene match: 11. Germline assignment: CDR1 SNHLY and CDR2 FYNNEI. The CDR3 loop reads CASSEDYSTGGWNSPLHF. The CDR3 bases are TGTGCCAGCAGTGAAGACTATTCGACAGGGGGTTGGAATTCACCCCTCCACTTT.

V gene TRBV25-1 combines with J gene TRBJ1-3, with TRBD1 as a possible D gene (5 bases). Trimming removed 5 bases at V and 4 bases at J, with 9 bases between. CDR3 length equals 13 residues. Germline lookup yields CDR1 MGHDK and CDR2 SYGVNS. The CDR3 DNA is TGTGCCAGCAGTTTGCAGGGCGGAAACACCATATATTTT. This codes for CASSLQGGNTIYF. The full variable domain, in which reference TRBV25-1 and TRBJ1-3 provide the parts outside the CDR3, is EADIYQTPRYLVIGTGKKITLECSQTMGHDKMYWYQQDPGMELHLIHYSYGVNSTEKGDLSSESTVSRIRTEHFPLTLESARPSHTSQYLCASSLQGGNTIYFGEGSWLTVV.

The chain links TRBV4-1 to TRBJ1-2; a possible D gene is TRBD1 (5 bases). This CDR3 contains 15 residues. CDR1 MGHRA and CDR2 YSYEKL come from the germline V gene. V was cut by 0 bases and J by 6 bases, with 14 bases left in between. The CDR3 here is CASSQEWSQGDGYTF. CDR3 DNA sequence: TGCGCCAGCAGCCAAGAGTGGAGCCAGGGAGATGGCTACACCTTC.

The V call is TRBV5-8, the J call TRBJ2-3; D not certain. The CDR3 has 13 amino acids. Trimming removed 4 bases at V and 2 bases at J, with 8 bases between. From germline, CDR1 is SGHTS and CDR2 YDEGEE. The CDR3 bases are TGTGCCAGCAGCCCGGCAAACACAGATACGCAGTATTTT. Amino acid sequence: CASSPANTDTQYF.

This chain connects TRBV5-1 to TRBJ2-3, with D uncertain. Per germline, CDR1 SGHRS and CDR2 YFSETQ. The V and J ends lost 4 bases and 2 bases respectively, with 8 bases between them. The CDR3 has 13 residues. The CDR3 loop reads CASSGHLTDTQYF. The CDR3 bases are TGCGCCAGCAGCGGCCACCTCACAGATACGCAGTATTTT.

The V call is TRBV7-2, the J call TRBJ1-2, with D perhaps TRBD1 (6 bases). V dropped 6 bases and J dropped 5 bases, with 22 bases sitting between them. The germline CDR1 and CDR2 sequences are SGHTA and FQGNSA. The length of the CDR3 is 16 residues. CDR3 amino acids: CASRRNGGGQGYGYTF. DNA for the CDR3: TGTGCCAGCAGACGTAACGGAGGGGGGCAGGGGTATGGCTACACCTTC.

The chain employs TRBV19 and TRBJ2-3; 7 bases match TRBD2. The V segment lost 9 bases and the J segment 1 base; nucleotides outside the gene matches: 10. There are 15 residues in the CDR3. Per germline, CDR1 LNHDA and CDR2 SQIVND (reference sequence). CDR3 residues: CASTPRGVGTDTQYF. The DNA of the CDR3 is TGTGCCAGCACCCCCCGGGGGGTCGGCACAGATACGCAGTATTTT.

CDR3 DNA: TGTGCCAGCAGCGCCAGCTACAGGGCGGTCAATTCACCCCTCCACTTT. Amino acids: CASSASYRAVNSPLHF. The chain combines TRBV9 with TRBJ1-6, with D possibly being TRBD1 (6 bases). The CDR3 contains 16 residues. V was trimmed by 3 bases and J by 7 bases, leaving 17 bases between them. Germline loops: CDR1 SGDLS, CDR2 YYNGEE.

The genes are TRBV5-1 and TRBJ1-2; 7 nucleotides line up with TRBD1. Germline V gene data show CDR1 as SGHRS and CDR2 as YFSETQ. This CDR3 is built from 15 residues. J was trimmed by 2 bases and V by 1 base; bases with no gene match: 5. The CDR3 loop reads CASSLYQGGNYGYTF. The CDR3 DNA is TGCGCCAGCAGCTTGTATCAGGGGGGGAACTATGGCTACACCTTC.

The V gene is TRBV27, the J gene TRBJ1-2; a possible D gene is TRBD1 (5 bases). From germline, CDR1 is MNHEY and CDR2 SMNVEV (reference sequence). The CDR3 has 12 residues. The V end lost 8 bases, the J end lost 8 bases, and 15 bases lay between the germline ends. CDR3 protein: CASRNQGSGYTF. CDR3 DNA: TGTGCCAGCCGGAATCAGGGCTCGGGCTACACCTTC.

The V and J genes are TRBV11-2 and TRBJ2-1, with D possibly matching TRBD2 (5 bases). Per germline, CDR1 SGHAT and CDR2 FQNNGV. Trimming pared 5 bases from V and 10 bases from J, leaving 12 bases between. The CDR3 runs 12 residues. In DNA, the CDR3 is TGTGCCAGCAGCCTGAACGCGGGCGAGCAGTTCTTC. This codes for CASSLNAGEQFF.

The chain recombines TRBV25-1 with TRBJ1-5, with D uncertain. Germline V gene lookup returns CDR1 MGHDK and CDR2 SYGVNS. This CDR3 region has 13 residues. Trimming shortened V by 2 bases and J by 9 bases, and 11 bases separated the two germline ends. CDR3: CASSETQLGPQHF. The CDR3 bases are TGTGCCAGCAGTGAAACACAGTTAGGGCCCCAGCATTTT.

The rearrangement uses TRBV6-5 and TRBJ1-2; TRBD1 agrees at 8 bases. Trimming took 6 bases from V and 4 from J; bases not matched to a gene: 4. CDR1 MNHEY and CDR2 SVGAGI come from the germline V gene. This CDR3 has 13 amino acids. The CDR3 loop is CASRRQGSYGYTF. The CDR3 nucleotides read TGTGCCAGCAGGCGACAGGGGTCCTATGGCTACACCTTC.

The V call is TRBV2, the J call TRBJ1-5; possibly TRBD1 for D (5 bases). This CDR3 is 13 amino acids long. The germline V and J ends were trimmed by 5 bases and 5 bases, with 10 bases remaining between them. CDR1 and CDR2 (germline): SNHLY, FYNNEI. CDR3 in amino acids: CASSQGEDQPQHF. The CDR3 DNA sequence: TGTGCCAGCAGTCAAGGGGAGGATCAGCCCCAGCATTTT. The full variable domain, rest sourced from reference TRBV2 and TRBJ1-5, is EPEVTQTPSHQVTQMGQEVILRCVPISNHLYFYWYRQILGQKVEFLVSFYNNEISEKSEIFDDQFSVERPDGSNFTLKIRSTKLEDSAMYFCASSQGEDQPQHFGDGTRLSIL.

The chain joins TRBV5-4 to TRBJ1-6; D gene ambiguous. Trimming took 0 bases from V and 10 from J, leaving 5 bases between them. This CDR3 spans 12 amino acids. Germline V gene data show CDR1 as SGHNT and CDR2 as YYREEE (reference sequence). The CDR3 here is CASSLVGSPLHF. The CDR3 coding sequence is TGTGCCAGCAGCTTGGTGGGATCACCCCTCCACTTT.

This CDR3 is CASSTTGVINQPQHF. CDR3 DNA: TGTGCCAGCAGCACCACAGGGGTTATCAATCAGCCCCAGCATTTT. This chain joins TRBV6-5 and TRBJ1-5; 7 positions match TRBD1. The CDR3 is 15 residues long. Germline V lookup: CDR1 MNHEY, CDR2 SVGAGI. V lost 6 bases to trimming and J lost 3 bases; unmatched junction nucleotides: 8.

The chain carries TRBV29-1 and TRBJ2-5; possible D gene TRBD1, 5 bases. The CDR3 length is 15 residues. The germline CDR1 and CDR2 sequences are SQVTM and ANQGSEA. Trimming stripped 0 bases from V and 3 bases from J, with 14 bases between. In DNA, the CDR3 is TGCAGCGTTGAAGAGTTGGGCAGGGTAGAAGAGACCCAGTACTTC. Translating gives CSVEELGRVEETQYF.

The chain has TRBV5-1 and TRBJ2-5; perhaps TRBD2 as D (6 bases). The CDR3 sequence is 14 residues long. V was pared by 4 bases and J by 5 bases, with 15 bases between. Germline V CDR1 and CDR2: SGHRS, YFSETQ. CDR3 region: CASSDPSVLETQYF. The CDR3 DNA is TGCGCCAGCAGCGACCCTAGCGTCCTGGAGACCCAGTACTTC.

The chain couples TRBV29-1 to TRBJ1-2, with a tentative D call TRBD1 (6 bases). The germline V gene has CDR1 SQVTM and CDR2 ANQGSEA. V lost 8 bases to trimming and J lost 7 bases, with 17 bases between them. There are 12 residues in the CDR3. The DNA for the CDR3 is TGCAGCTCTTACGGGGGCGTGGGTGGCTACACCTTC. Its translation is CSSYGGVGGYTF.

The chain links TRBV9 to TRBJ2-5, with 7 bases that match TRBD1. The V gene's germline CDR1 is SGDLS and CDR2 YYNGEE. This CDR3 comprises 14 residues. V lost 0 bases, J lost 4 bases, and 3 bases stayed unmatched. The CDR3 DNA follows: TGTGCCAGCAGCGTAGGAAACAGGGGAGAGACCCAGTACTTC. It is translated as CASSVGNRGETQYF. Full variable domain (remainder filled in from reference TRBV9 and TRBJ2-5): DSGVTQTPKHLITATGQRVTLRCSPRSGDLSVYWYQQSLDQGLQFLIQYYNGEERAKGNILERFSAQQFPDLHSELNLSSLELGDSALYFCASSVGNRGETQYFGPGTRLLVL.

The V gene is TRBV3-1 (or the pseudogene TRBV3-2), the J gene TRBJ2-2; 7 nucleotides align to TRBD2. Germline V gene lookup returns CDR1 LGHDT and CDR2 YNNKEL (reference sequence). This CDR3 has 16 amino acids. After removal of 1 base from V and 6 bases from J, the junction contained 8 bases not matched to a gene. This chain's CDR3 is CASSQGGLDISGELFF. DNA for the CDR3: TGTGCCAGCAGCCAAGGTGGACTAGATATATCCGGGGAGCTGTTTTTT.

The chain recombines TRBV5-1 with TRBJ2-2, with D perhaps matching TRBD1 (6 bases). The CDR3 length is 14 residues. Deletions cut 2 bases from V and 1 base from J, with 6 bases between. Germline values: CDR1 SGHRS, CDR2 YFSETQ. The CDR3 loop is CASSLQGNTGELFF. CDR3 DNA: TGCGCCAGCAGCTTACAGGGGAACACCGGGGAGCTGTTTTTT.

The gene calls are TRBV6-4 and TRBJ2-2; unclear D gene. CDR3 length: 14 amino acids. Trimming took off 4 bases at V and 5 bases at J, with 11 bases between the two ends. Germline V gene lookup returns CDR1 MRHNA and CDR2 SNTAGT. The CDR3 bases are TGTGCCAGCAGTGGTTCTTTTGGAACCGGGGAGCTGTTTTTT. This encodes CASSGSFGTGELFF.

The chain combines TRBV28 with TRBJ2-3, with D unclear. CDR1 MDHEN and CDR2 SYDVKM come from the germline V gene. This CDR3 has 11 residues. V shed 3 bases and J shed 8 bases, with 6 bases lying between them. The CDR3 reads CASSFTSTQYF. CDR3 DNA sequence: TGTGCCAGCAGTTTCACGAGTACGCAGTATTTT. The entire variable domain, with the rest obtained from reference TRBV28 and TRBJ2-3, is as follows: DVKVTQSSRYLVKRTGEKVFLECVQDMDHENMFWYRQDPGLGLRLIYFSYDVKMKEKGDIPEGYSVSREKKERFSLILESASTNQTSMYLCASSFTSTQYFGPGTRLTVL.

The chain has TRBV4-3 and TRBJ1-5, with D unclear. Trimming removed 1 base from V and 1 base from J, with 8 bases in between. Germline CDR1 is LGHNA and CDR2 is YSLEER. The CDR3 has 15 amino acids. In DNA, the CDR3 is TGCGCCAGCAGCCAAGGAGGACGAAGCAATCAGCCCCAGCATTTT. This gives the protein CASSQGGRSNQPQHF.

The chain recombines TRBV20-1 with TRBJ2-7; D not certain. Germline V gene sequence: CDR1 DFQATT, CDR2 SNEGSKA (reference sequence). V shed 4 bases and J shed 3 bases, with 7 bases lying between them. The CDR3 loop spans 11 amino acids. CDR3 loop: CSAKFSYEQYF. In DNA, the CDR3 is TGCAGTGCTAAGTTCAGCTACGAGCAGTACTTC.

This clone was recorded only once. The V and J genes are TRBV25-1 and TRBJ2-7; a possible D gene is TRBD2 (5 bases). CDR3 length: 13 residues. The V end lost 2 bases, the J end lost 2 bases, and 7 bases lay between the germline ends. Germline V gene data show CDR1 as MGHDK and CDR2 as SYGVNS. The DNA of the CDR3 is TGTGCCAGCAGTGAAGTCGGGGCCTACGAGCAGTACTTC. This translates into CASSEVGAYEQYF.

The V gene is TRBV19, the J gene TRBJ1-5, with D unresolved. The ends were cut back, 7 bases at V and 5 bases at J, with 15 bases in the middle. This CDR3 contains 14 residues. The V gene's germline CDR1 is LNHDA and CDR2 SQIVND (reference sequence). The CDR3 nucleotides are TGTGCCAGTAAGGGAGAGGGTTGGGATCAGCCCCAGCATTTT. Its translation: CASKGEGWDQPQHF.

The chain links TRBV9 to TRBJ1-4; TRBD1 might be the D (6 bases). The germline CDR1 and CDR2 sequences are SGDLS and YYNGEE. The germline V and J ends were trimmed by 3 bases and 6 bases, with 15 bases remaining between them. The CDR3 has 15 amino acids. CDR3 in DNA: TGTGCCAGCAGCGCCGCAGGGGCCGCTTATGAAAAACTGTTTTTT. It codes for CASSAAGAAYEKLFF.